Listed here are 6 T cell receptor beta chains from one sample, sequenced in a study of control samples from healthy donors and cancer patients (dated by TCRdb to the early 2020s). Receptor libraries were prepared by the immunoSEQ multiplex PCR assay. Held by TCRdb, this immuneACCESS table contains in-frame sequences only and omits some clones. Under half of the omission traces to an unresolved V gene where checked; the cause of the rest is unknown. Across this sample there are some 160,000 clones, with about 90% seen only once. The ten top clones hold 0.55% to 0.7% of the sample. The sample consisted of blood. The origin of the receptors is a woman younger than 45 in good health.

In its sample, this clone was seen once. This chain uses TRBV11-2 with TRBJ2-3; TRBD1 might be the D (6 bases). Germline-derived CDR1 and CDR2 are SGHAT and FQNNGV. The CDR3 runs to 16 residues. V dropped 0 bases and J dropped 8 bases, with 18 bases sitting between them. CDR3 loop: CASSLEETGLTGTQYF. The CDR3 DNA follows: TGTGCCAGCAGCTTAGAGGAGACAGGACTGACGGGTACGCAGTATTTT.

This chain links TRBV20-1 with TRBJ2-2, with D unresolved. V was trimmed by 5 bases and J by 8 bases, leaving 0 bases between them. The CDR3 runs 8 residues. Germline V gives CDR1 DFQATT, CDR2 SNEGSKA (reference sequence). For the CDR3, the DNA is TGCAGTGCTGGGGAGCTGTTTTTT. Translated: CSAGELFF.

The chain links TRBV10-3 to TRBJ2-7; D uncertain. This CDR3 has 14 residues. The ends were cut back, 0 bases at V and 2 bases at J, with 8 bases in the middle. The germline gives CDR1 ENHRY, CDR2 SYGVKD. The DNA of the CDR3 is TGTGCCATCAGTGAGTCCGAGATAACCTACGAGCAGTACTTC. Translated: CAISESEITYEQYF.

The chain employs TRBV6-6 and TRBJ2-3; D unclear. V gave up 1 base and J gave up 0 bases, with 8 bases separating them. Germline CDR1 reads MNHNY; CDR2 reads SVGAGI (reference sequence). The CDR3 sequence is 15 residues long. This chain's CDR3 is CASSYLARSTDTQYF. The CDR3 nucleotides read TGTGCCAGCAGTTACTTGGCCCGGAGCACAGATACGCAGTATTTT.

The CDR3: CASSYWYEQYF. CDR3 in DNA: TGTGCCAGCAGTTACTGGTACGAGCAGTACTTC. The chain uses TRBV6-5 and TRBJ2-7; D uncertain. CDR3 length equals 11 residues. The V end lost 1 base, the J end lost 4 bases, and 2 bases lay between the germline ends. CDR1 is MNHEY and CDR2 is SVGAGI in the germline V gene.

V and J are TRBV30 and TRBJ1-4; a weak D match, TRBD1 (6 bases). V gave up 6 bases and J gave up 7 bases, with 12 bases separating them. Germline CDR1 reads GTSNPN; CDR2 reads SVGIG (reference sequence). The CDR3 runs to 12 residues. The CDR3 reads CACQGTREKLFF. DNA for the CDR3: TGTGCCTGCCAGGGGACTCGTGAAAAACTGTTTTTT. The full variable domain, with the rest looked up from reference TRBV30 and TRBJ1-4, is SQTIHQWPATLVQPVGSPLSLECTVEGTSNPNLYWYRQAAGRGLQLLFYSVGIGQISSEVPQNLSASRPQDRQFILSSKKLLLSDSGFYLCACQGTREKLFFGSGTQLSVL.